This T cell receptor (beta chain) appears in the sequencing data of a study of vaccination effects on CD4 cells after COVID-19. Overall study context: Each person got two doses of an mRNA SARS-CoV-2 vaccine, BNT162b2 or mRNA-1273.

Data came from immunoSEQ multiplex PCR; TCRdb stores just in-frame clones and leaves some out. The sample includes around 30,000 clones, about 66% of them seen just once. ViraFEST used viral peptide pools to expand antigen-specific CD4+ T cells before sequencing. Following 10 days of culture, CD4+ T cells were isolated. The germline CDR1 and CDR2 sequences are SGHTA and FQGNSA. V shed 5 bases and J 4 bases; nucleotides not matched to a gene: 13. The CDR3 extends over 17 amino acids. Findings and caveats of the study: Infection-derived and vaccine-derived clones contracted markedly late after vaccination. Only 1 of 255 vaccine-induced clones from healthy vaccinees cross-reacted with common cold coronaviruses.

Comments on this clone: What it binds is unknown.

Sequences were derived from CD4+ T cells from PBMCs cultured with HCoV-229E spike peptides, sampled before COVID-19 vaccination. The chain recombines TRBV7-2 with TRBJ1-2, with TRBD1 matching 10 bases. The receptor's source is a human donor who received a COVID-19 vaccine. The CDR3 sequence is CASSKDFGGQGGYGYTF. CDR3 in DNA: TGTGCCAGCAGCAAGGATTTTGGCGGACAGGGGGGCTATGGCTACACCTTC. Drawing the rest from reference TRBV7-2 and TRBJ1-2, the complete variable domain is GAGVSQSPSNKVTEKGKDVELRCDPISGHTALYWYRQSLGQGLEFLIYFQGNSAPDKSGLPSDRFSAERTGGSVSTLTIQRTQQEDSAVYLCASSKDFGGQGGYGYTFGSGTRLTVV.